The source of this TCR beta chain is a study of cytomegalovirus exposure and HLA in healthy donors. 13 Jbeta primers and 60 Vbeta primers were used for the PCR. Only in-frame clones appear in the TCRdb table, and some are missing; sequencing was by immunoSEQ multiplex PCR. The sample has 150,000 or so clones; over 70% are singletons. Germline CDR1 reads LGHNT; CDR2 reads FRNRAP. This CDR3 has 17 residues. V was pared by 2 bases and J by 0 bases, with 8 bases of the junction left unmatched. Sample: PBMCs. This sequence originates from a woman aged 40 to 49 in good health and CMV-seropositive. The chain combines TRBV12-5 with TRBJ2-7, with 9 bases identical to TRBD2. CDR3 nucleotides: TGTGCTAGTGGTTTGCGGGAAGCTAGCGGGGACTCCTACGAGCAGTACTTC. Its protein is CASGLREASGDSYEQYF.